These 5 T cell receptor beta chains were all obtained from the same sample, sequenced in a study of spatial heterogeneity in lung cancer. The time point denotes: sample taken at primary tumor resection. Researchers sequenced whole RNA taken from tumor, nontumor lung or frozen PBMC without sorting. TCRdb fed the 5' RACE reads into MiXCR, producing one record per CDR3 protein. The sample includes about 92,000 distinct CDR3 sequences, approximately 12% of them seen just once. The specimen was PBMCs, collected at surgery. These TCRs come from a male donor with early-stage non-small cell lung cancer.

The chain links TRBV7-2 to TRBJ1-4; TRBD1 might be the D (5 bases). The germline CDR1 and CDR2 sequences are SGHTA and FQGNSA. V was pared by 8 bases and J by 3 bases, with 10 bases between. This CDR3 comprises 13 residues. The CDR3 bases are TGTGCCAGCGAGCGGGGGGCTAATGAAAAACTGTTTTTT. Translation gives CASERGANEKLFF. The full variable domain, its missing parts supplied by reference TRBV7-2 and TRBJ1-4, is GAGVSQSPSNKVTEKGKDVELRCDPISGHTALYWYRQSLGQGLEFLIYFQGNSAPDKSGLPSDRFSAERTGGSVSTLTIQRTQQEDSAVYLCASERGANEKLFFGSGTQLSVL.

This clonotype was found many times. This CDR3 reads CASRPGQAYEKLFF. In nucleotides, the CDR3 is TGTGCCAGCAGGCCGGGACAGGCATATGAAAAACTGTTTTTT. The rearrangement uses TRBV12-3 or TRBV12-4 and TRBJ1-4; TRBD1 matches at 8 bases. There are 14 residues in the CDR3. Losses at the gene ends were 6 bases for V and 6 bases for J; bases not matched to a gene: 6.

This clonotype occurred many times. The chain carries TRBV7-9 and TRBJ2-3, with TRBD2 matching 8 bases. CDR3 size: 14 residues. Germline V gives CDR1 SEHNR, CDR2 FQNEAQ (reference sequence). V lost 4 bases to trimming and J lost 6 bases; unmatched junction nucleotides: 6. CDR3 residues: CASSSSGSRDTQYF. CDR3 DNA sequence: TGTGCCAGCAGCTCAAGCGGGAGTAGGGATACGCAGTATTTT.

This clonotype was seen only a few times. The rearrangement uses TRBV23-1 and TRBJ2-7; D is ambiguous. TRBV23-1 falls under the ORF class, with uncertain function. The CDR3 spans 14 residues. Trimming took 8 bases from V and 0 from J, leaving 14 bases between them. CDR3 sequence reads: CASGVSLSSYEQYF. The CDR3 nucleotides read TGCGCCAGCGGGGTCTCCCTCTCCTCCTACGAGCAGTACTTC.

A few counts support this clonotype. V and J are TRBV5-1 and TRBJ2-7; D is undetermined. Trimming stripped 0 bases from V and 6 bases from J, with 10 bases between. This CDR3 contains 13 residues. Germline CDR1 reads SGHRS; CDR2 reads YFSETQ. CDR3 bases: TGCGCCAGCAGCTTGGATCGCGCCGCCGAGCAGTACTTC. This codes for CASSLDRAAEQYF.